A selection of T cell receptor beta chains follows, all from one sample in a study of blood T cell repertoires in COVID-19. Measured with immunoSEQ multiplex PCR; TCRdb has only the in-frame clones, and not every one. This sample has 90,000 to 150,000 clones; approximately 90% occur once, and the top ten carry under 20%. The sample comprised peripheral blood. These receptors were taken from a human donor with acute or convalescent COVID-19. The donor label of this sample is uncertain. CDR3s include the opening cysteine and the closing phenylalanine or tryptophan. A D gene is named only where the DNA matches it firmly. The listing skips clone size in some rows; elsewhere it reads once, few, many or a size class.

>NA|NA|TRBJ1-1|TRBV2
CASSAAGNTEAFF
TGTGCCAGCAGTGCGGCAGGGAACACTGAAGCTTTCTTT
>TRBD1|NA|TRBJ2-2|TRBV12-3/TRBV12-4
CAIDRVGTGELFF
TGTGCCATCGACAGGGTGGGGACCGGGGAGCTGTTTTTT
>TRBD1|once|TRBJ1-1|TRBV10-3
CAISGTGYHTEAFF
TGTGCCATCAGTGGGACAGGGTACCACACTGAAGCTTTCTTT
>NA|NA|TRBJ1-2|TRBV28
CASSLAGSSYGYTF
TGTGCCAGCAGTTTGGCAGGGTCGAGCTATGGCTACACCTTC
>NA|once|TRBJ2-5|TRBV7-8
CATTGFQETQYF
TGTGCCACAACAGGGTTCCAAGAGACCCAGTACTTC
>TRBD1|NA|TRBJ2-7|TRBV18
CASSEGQGSLIEQYF
TGTGCCAGCTCAGAGGGACAGGGGAGTTTGATCGAGCAGTACTTC
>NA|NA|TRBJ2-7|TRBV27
CASSLMTAPMTHEQYF
TGTGCCAGCAGTTTGATGACAGCCCCAATGACCCACGAGCAGTACTTC
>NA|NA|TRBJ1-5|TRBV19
CASSLQGIQPQHF
TGTGCCAGTAGTCTACAGGGCATTCAGCCCCAGCATTTT
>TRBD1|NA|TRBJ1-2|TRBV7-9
CASSHGTGSNYGYTF
TGTGCCAGCAGCCACGGGACAGGATCTAACTATGGCTACACCTTC
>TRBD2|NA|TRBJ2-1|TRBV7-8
CASAGGSSYNEQFF
TGTGCCAGCGCGGGGGGGAGCTCCTACAATGAGCAGTTCTTC
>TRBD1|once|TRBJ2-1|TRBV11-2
CASSFSTGSSYNEQFF
TGTGCCAGCAGCTTTTCGACAGGGAGCTCCTACAATGAGCAGTTCTTC
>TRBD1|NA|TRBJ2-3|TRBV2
CASSEAFWDRVSTDTQYF
TGTGCCAGCAGTGAAGCCTTCTGGGACAGAGTCAGCACAGATACGCAGTATTTT
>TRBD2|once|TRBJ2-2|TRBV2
CASRDRLAGSGELFF
TGTGCCAGCAGAGACCGACTAGCGGGGTCCGGGGAGCTGTTTTTT
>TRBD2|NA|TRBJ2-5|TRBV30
CAWAQGLAGGHYQETQYF
TGTGCCTGGGCTCAGGGACTAGCGGGGGGCCACTACCAAGAGACCCAGTACTTC
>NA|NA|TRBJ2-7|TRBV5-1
CASSLSSEATRQYF
TGCGCCAGCAGCTTGTCTAGCGAGGCTACGAGGCAGTACTTC
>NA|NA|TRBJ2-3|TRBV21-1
CASSLEGDTQYF
TGTGCCAGCAGTCTCGAGGGAGATACGCAGTATTTT
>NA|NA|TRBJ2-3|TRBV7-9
CASDRIAADTQYF
TGTGCCAGCGACCGGATAGCTGCAGATACGCAGTATTTT
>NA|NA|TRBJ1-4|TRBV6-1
CASSEGVIGVAEKLFF
TGTGCCAGCAGTGAAGGGGTGATAGGGGTAGCCGAAAAACTGTTTTTT
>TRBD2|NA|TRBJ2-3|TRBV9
CASSDLAGDADTQYF
TGTGCCAGCTCAGACTTGGCGGGAGACGCAGATACGCAGTATTTT